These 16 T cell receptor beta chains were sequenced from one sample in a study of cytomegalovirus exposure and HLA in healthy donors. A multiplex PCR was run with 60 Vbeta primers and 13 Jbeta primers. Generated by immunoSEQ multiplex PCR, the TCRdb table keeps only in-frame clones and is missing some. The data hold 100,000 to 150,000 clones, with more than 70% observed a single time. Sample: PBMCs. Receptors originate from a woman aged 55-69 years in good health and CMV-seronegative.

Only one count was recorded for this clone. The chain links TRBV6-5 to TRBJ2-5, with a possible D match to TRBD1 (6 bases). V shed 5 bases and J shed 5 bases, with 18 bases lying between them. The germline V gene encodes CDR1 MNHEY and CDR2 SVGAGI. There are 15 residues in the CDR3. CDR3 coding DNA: TGTGCCAGCAGTCCCACAGGGTCGATAGCGGAGACCCAGTACTTC. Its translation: CASSPTGSIAETQYF.

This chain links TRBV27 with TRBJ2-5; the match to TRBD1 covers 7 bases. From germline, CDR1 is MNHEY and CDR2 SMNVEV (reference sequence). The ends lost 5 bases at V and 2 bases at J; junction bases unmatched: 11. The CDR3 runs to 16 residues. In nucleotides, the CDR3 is TGTGCCAGCAGTCCGGGGACAGCTAAGGGACAAGAGACCCAGTACTTC. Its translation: CASSPGTAKGQETQYF.

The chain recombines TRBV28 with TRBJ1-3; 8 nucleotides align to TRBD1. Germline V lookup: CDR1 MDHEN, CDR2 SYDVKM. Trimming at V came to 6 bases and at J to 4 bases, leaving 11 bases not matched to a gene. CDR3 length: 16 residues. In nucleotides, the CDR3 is TGTGCCAGCAGGGAGGTCGGACAGGGATCGGGAAACACCATATATTTT. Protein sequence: CASREVGQGSGNTIYF. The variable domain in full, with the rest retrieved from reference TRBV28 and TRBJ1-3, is DVKVTQSSRYLVKRTGEKVFLECVQDMDHENMFWYRQDPGLGLRLIYFSYDVKMKEKGDIPEGYSVSREKKERFSLILESASTNQTSMYLCASREVGQGSGNTIYFGEGSWLTVV.

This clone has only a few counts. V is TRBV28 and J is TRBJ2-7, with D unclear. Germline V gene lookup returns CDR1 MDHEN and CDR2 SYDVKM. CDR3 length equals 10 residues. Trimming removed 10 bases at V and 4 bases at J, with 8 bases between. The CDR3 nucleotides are TGTGCCACCGGTTCGTACGAGCAGTACTTC. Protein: CATGSYEQYF.

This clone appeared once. CDR3 sequence (DNA): TGTGCTAGTGGTTTGGGGGGCAGCTATGGCTACACCTTC. Protein product: CASGLGGSYGYTF. This chain joins TRBV12-5 and TRBJ1-2, with D possibly matching TRBD1 (5 bases). The CDR3 consists of 13 residues. Germline loops: CDR1 LGHNT, CDR2 FRNRAP. The germline V and J ends were trimmed by 1 base and 4 bases, with 7 bases remaining between them. The full variable domain, with the rest looked up from reference TRBV12-5 and TRBJ1-2, is DARVTQTPRHKVTEMGQEVTMRCQPILGHNTVFWYRQTMMQGLELLAYFRNRAPLDDSGMPKDRFSAEMPDATLATLKIQPSEPRDSAVYFCASGLGGSYGYTFGSGTRLTVV.

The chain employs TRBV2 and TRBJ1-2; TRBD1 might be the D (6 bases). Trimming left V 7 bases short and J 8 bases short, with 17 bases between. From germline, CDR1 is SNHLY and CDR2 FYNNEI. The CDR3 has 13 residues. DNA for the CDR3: TGTGCCAGCACCATCCCCTGGACAGACGGCTACACCTTC. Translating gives CASTIPWTDGYTF. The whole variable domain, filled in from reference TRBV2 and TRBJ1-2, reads EPEVTQTPSHQVTQMGQEVILRCVPISNHLYFYWYRQILGQKVEFLVSFYNNEISEKSEIFDDQFSVERPDGSNFTLKIRSTKLEDSAMYFCASTIPWTDGYTFGSGTRLTVV.

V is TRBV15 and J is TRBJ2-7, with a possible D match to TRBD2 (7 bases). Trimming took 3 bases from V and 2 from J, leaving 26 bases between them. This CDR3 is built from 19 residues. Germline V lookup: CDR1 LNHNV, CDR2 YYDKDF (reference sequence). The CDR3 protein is CATSSVYGGGVLGAYEQYF. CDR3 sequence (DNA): TGTGCCACCAGCAGTGTTTATGGGGGGGGCGTGTTAGGGGCCTACGAGCAGTACTTC.

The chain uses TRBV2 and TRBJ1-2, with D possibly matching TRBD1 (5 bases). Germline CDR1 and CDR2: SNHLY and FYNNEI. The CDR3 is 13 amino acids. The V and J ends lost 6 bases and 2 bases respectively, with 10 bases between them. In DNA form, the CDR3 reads TGTGCCAGCAGCATGGACAAAAACTATGGCTACACCTTC. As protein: CASSMDKNYGYTF. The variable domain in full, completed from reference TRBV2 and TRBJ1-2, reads EPEVTQTPSHQVTQMGQEVILRCVPISNHLYFYWYRQILGQKVEFLVSFYNNEISEKSEIFDDQFSVERPDGSNFTLKIRSTKLEDSAMYFCASSMDKNYGYTFGSGTRLTVV.

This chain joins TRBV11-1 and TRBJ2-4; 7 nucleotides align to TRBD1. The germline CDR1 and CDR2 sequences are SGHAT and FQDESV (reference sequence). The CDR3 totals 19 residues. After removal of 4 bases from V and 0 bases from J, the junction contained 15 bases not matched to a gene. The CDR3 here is CASSSKGDSRSKAKNIQYF. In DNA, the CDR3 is TGTGCCAGCAGCTCCAAGGGGGACAGTCGGTCTAAAGCCAAAAACATTCAGTACTTC.

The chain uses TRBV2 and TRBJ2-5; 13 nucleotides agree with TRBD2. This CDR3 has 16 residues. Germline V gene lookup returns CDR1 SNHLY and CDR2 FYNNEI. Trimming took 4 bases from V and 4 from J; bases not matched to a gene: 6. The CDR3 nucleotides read TGTGCCAGCAGTGCCGGACTAGCGGGAGCATCAGAGACCCAGTACTTC. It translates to CASSAGLAGASETQYF.

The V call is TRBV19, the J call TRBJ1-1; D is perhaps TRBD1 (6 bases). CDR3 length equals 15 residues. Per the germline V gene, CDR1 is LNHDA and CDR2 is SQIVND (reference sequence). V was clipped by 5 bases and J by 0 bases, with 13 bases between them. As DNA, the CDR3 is TGTGCCAGTAGTCAGCCGGGACACTTGAACACTGAAGCTTTCTTT. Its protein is CASSQPGHLNTEAFF.

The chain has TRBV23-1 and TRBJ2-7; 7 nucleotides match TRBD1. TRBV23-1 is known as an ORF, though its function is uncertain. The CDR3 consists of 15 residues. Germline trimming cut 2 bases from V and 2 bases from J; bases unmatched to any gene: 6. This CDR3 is CASSQGTAFPYEQYF. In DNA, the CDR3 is TGCGCCAGCAGTCAAGGGACAGCTTTTCCCTACGAGCAGTACTTC.

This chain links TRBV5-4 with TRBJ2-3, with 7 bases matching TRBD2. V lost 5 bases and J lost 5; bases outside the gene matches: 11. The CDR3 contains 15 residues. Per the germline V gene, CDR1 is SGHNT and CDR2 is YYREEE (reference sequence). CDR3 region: CASRREGLGGDTQYF. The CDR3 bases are TGTGCCAGCAGGAGGGAGGGGCTCGGGGGAGATACGCAGTATTTT.

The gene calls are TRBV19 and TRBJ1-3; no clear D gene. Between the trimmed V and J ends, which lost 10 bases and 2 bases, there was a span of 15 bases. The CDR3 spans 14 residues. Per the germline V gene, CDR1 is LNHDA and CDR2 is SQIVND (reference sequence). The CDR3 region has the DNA TGTGCCACTCAATCGGGGTCCGCTGGAAACACCATATATTTT. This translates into CATQSGSAGNTIYF.

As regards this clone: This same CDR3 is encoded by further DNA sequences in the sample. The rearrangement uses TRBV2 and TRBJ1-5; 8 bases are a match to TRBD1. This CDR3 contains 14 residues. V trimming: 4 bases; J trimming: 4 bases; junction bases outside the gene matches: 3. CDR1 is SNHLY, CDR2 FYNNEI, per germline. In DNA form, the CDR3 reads TGTGCCAGCAGTGGCACAGGGGGAAATCAGCCCCAGCATTTT. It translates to CASSGTGGNQPQHF.

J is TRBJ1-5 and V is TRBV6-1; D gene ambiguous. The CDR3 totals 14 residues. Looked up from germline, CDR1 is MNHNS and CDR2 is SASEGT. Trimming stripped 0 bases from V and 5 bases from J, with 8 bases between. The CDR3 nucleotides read TGTGCCAGCAGTGAAGCAATCGGAGATCAGCCCCAGCATTTT. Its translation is CASSEAIGDQPQHF.